This record looks at one TCR beta chain sequence and its context. What this receptor recognizes is not known. Within one base of it there is no much larger clone, and no base qualities were kept. The sample comes from a study of blood T cell repertoires in COVID-19 (dated by TCRdb to 2020 to 2022). About the full investigation: The collaborator samples originated in the United States, Italy and Spain and spanned the acute and convalescent phases of COVID-19. The dataset comprised deeply sampled blood TCRbeta repertoires from subjects exposed to, actively infected with, or recovered from COVID-19. The repertoires were released in a freely available public database meant as a resource for research on the immune response to SARS-CoV-2. Samples were obtained from the ongoing ImmuneRACE study (first 160 participants) and from over 1,000 subjects provided by 6 global collaborators. The prospective study material was composed of cDNA or gDNA derived from T cells, B-cell-depleted T cells, or PBMCs. Where available, HLA class I and class II types were taken from metadata supplied by the sample provider and were not determined by assay-based typing. Sample metadata almost always included a de-identified subject ID, COVID-19 status, age in years and sex. On the study overall, not on this receptor specifically: How much clinical and demographic metadata was included differed by source and by participant, and the metadata was provided uncurated.

Collaborating institutions collected whole blood in K2EDTA tubes following their own protocols. Collaborator samples were shipped for TCRbeta analysis as frozen whole blood, isolated PBMCs, or DNA extracted from either sample type. The immunoSEQ Assay, a bias-controlled multiplex PCR, was used to amplify TCRbeta CDR3 regions from genomic DNA. The study's own analysis went as follows. The number of nucleated cells in each sample was estimated from the amplification of reference gene primers within the assay. To quantify the absolute abundance of each unique TCRbeta CDR3 rearrangement, sequence reads were collapsed and filtered. Productive Simpson clonality was computed per sample as the square root of Simpson's diversity index over productive rearrangements. The immuneACCESS repertoire file appears here via TCRdb, limited to in-frame rearrangements. These files lack a portion of the clones; in checked studies, under half of the deficit traces to unresolved V genes, and the cause of the others is not known. That table furnishes V, J and clone size, whereas the DNA furnished D and trimming. The sample profile shows tens of thousands of clones; 75% to 90% of them were found once. The ten biggest clones cover around a sixth of the sample.

The CDR3 goes from the cysteine to the phenylalanine over 14 residues. The only DNA kept is the CDR3, 42 bases in frame from the first base. The germline V gene (reference sequence) yields SGHNT for CDR1 and YYREEE for CDR2. Relative to germline, V is 2 bases shorter and J is 6 bases shorter, with 13 bases between their ends. Sequences were obtained from peripheral blood. This TCR was recovered from a woman of 80 years or more with active or convalescent COVID-19. The sequence links TRBV5-4 to TRBJ2-3, with the D segment identity uncertain. The DNA sequence is TGTGCCAGCAGCTTTAGAGTCGGCGGTGATACGCAGTATTTT. Its protein is CASSFRVGGDTQYF. Supplemented by the reference TRBV5-4 and TRBJ2-3 proteins around the CDR3, the complete variable domain is ETGVTQSPTHLIKTRGQQVTLRCSSQSGHNTVSWYQQALGQGPQFIFQYYREEENGRGNFPPRFSGLQFPNYSSELNVNALELDDSALYLCASSFRVGGDTQYFGPGTRLTVL.